The 2 T cell receptor beta chains below were found in one sample sequenced in a study of beta chain features in type 1 diabetes. Findings of the study overall: In all four CD4+ subsets, TCRB CDR3 length was significantly, moderately reduced in type 1 diabetes.

Expressed TCRB transcripts were sequenced, since all the RNA that had been isolated was reverse transcribed. TCRdb keeps only in-frame clones here, not all; method: immunoSEQ multiplex PCR. The sample lists 600,000 to 750,000 clones, approximately 13% occurring once. These receptors lack a known antigen. Material: naive CD4+ T cells from blood. The receptors here all came from a man aged 25-45 years with type 1 diabetes.

The chain has TRBV7-8 and TRBJ2-7; D is tentatively TRBD1 or TRBD2 (7 bases each). The germline V and J ends were trimmed by 4 bases and 4 bases, with 14 bases remaining between them. Germline V gene sequence: CDR1 SGHVS, CDR2 FQNEAQ. The CDR3 consists of 14 residues. The CDR3 loop is CASSSQGGLYEQYF. In DNA form, the CDR3 reads TGTGCCAGCAGCTCGCAGGGGGGGTTGTACGAGCAGTACTTC.

J is TRBJ2-2 and V is TRBV5-1; D is unresolved. V was pared by 3 bases and J by 5 bases, with 14 bases between. In germline, CDR1 is SGHRS, CDR2 YFSETQ. This CDR3 is built from 15 residues. As DNA, the CDR3 is TGCGCCAGCAGCTCCGGGCCACAAGGGACCGGGGAGCTGTTTTTT. It codes for CASSSGPQGTGELFF.